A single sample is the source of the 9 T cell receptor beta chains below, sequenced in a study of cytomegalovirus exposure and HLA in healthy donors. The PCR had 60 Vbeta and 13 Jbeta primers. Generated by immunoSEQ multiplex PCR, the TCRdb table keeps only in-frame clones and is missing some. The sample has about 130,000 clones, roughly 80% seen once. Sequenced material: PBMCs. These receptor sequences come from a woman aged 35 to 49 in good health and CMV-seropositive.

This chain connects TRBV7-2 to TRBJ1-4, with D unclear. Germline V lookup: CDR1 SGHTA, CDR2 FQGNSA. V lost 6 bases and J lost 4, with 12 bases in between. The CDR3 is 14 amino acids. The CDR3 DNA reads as TGTGCCAGCAGACCCACCGGAGGTAATGAAAAACTGTTTTTT. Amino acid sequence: CASRPTGGNEKLFF.

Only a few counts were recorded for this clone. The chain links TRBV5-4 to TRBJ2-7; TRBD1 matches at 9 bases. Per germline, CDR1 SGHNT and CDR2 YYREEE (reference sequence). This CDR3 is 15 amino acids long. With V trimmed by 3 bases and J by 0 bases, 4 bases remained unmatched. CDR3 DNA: TGTGCCAGCAGCTCCGGGACAGGGAGCTCCTACGAGCAGTACTTC. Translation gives CASSSGTGSSYEQYF.

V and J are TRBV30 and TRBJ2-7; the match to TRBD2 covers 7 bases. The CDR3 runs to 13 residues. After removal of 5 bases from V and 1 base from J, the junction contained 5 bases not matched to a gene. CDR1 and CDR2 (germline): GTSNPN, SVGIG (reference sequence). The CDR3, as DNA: TGTGCCTGGCGCAGCGGGGCTTCCTACGAGCAGTACTTC. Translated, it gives CAWRSGASYEQYF.

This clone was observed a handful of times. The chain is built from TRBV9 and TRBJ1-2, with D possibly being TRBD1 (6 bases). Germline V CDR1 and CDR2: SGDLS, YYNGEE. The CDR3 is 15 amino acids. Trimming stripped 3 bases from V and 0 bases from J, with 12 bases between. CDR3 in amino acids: CASSADSSANYGYTF. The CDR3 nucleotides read TGTGCCAGCAGCGCGGACAGCTCAGCTAACTATGGCTACACCTTC.

The CDR3 DNA reads TGCAGCGTTCGACCTGGAGAGATTAACTATGGCTACACCTTC. Translation gives CSVRPGEINYGYTF. The V call is TRBV29-1, the J call TRBJ1-2; D gene ambiguous. V gave up 5 bases and J gave up 1 base, with 14 bases separating them. This CDR3 spans 14 amino acids. Looked up from germline, CDR1 is SQVTM and CDR2 is ANQGSEA. Supplemented by reference TRBV29-1 and TRBJ1-2, the full variable domain reads SAVISQKPSRDICQRGTSLTIQCQVDSQVTMMFWYRQQPGQSLTLIATANQGSEATYESGFVIDKFPISRPNLTFSTLTVSNMSPEDSSIYLCSVRPGEINYGYTFGSGTRLTVV.

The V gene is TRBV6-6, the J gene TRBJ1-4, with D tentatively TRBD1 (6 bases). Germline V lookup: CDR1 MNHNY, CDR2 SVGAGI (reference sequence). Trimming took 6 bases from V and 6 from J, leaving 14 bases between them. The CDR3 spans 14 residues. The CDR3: CASSRGARYEKLFF. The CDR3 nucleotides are TGTGCCAGCAGCCGGGGGGCTCGGTATGAAAAACTGTTTTTT.

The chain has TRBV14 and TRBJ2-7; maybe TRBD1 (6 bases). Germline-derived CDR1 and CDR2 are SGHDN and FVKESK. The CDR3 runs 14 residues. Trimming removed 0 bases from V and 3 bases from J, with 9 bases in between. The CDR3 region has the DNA TGTGCCAGCAGCCAAGAGAACAGGGACTACGAGCAGTACTTC. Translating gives CASSQENRDYEQYF. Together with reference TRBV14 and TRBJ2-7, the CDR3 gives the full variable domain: EAGVTQFPSHSVIEKGQTVTLRCDPISGHDNLYWYRRVMGKEIKFLLHFVKESKQDESGMPNNRFLAERTGGTYSTLKVQPAELEDSGVYFCASSQENRDYEQYFGPGTRLTVT.

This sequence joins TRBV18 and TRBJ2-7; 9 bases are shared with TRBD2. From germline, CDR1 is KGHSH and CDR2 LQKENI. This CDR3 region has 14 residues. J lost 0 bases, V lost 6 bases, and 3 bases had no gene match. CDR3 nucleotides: TGTGCCAGCTCGAGGACTAGCGACTCCTACGAGCAGTACTTC. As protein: CASSRTSDSYEQYF.

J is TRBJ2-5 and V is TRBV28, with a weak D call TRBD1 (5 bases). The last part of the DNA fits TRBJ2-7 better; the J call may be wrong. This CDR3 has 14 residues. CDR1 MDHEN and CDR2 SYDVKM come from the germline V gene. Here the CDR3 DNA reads TGTGCCAGCCTGGGGCGCGCTGACTCCTACGAGCAGTACTTC. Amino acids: CASLGRADSYEQYF.